This is a list of T cell receptor beta chains from one sample in a study of shared clonotypes between healthy human individuals. TCRdb's table, derived via immunoSEQ multiplex PCR, lists solely in-frame clones and lacks some. The table records about 510,000 clones, 90% to 97% of them present only once. Sequencing was carried out using naive CD4+ T cells sorted from blood. These receptors were taken from a woman aged 25 to 39 in good health. Both conserved end residues are part of each CDR3. The D gene is left open where the match is weak.

j_call,d_call,v_call,cdr3_aa,cdr3_nt
TRBJ2-7,TRBD1,TRBV5-6,CASSTHRDRVHEQYF,TGTGCCAGCAGCACGCACCGGGACAGGGTCCACGAGCAGTACTTC
TRBJ2-7,-,TRBV4-1,CASSPWTGRAYEQYF,TGCGCCAGCAGCCCGTGGACAGGGAGGGCCTACGAGCAGTACTTC
TRBJ1-2,TRBD1,TRBV19,CASSIPDRGRDGYTF,TGTGCCAGTAGTATCCCGGACAGGGGTAGAGATGGCTACACCTTC
TRBJ2-1,-,TRBV9,CASSVGSGSYNEQFF,TGTGCCAGCAGCGTAGGTAGCGGATCCTACAATGAGCAGTTCTTC
TRBJ1-1,-,TRBV2,CASSGPIRANTEAFF,TGTGCCAGCAGCGGACCAATCAGGGCGAACACTGAAGCTTTCTTT
TRBJ2-3,-,TRBV28,CASSLKQGSTDTQYF,TGTGCCAGCAGTTTGAAACAGGGAAGCACAGATACGCAGTATTTT
TRBJ1-3,-,TRBV4-1,CASSRVQTPYSGNTIYF,TGCGCCAGCAGCCGGGTACAGACACCCTACTCTGGAAACACCATATATTTT
TRBJ2-1,TRBD2,TRBV19,CASRTSGRDTNEQFF,TGTGCCAGTAGGACTAGCGGGAGGGATACCAATGAGCAGTTCTTC
TRBJ1-1,TRBD1,TRBV19,CASSSTGGVEAFF,TGTGCCAGTAGCTCCACAGGGGGCGTTGAAGCTTTCTTT
TRBJ2-7,TRBD2,TRBV11-2,CASSLDAGGFDEQYF,TGTGCCAGCAGCTTAGATGCGGGAGGATTTGACGAGCAGTACTTC